These T cell receptor beta chains were read from a single sample in a study of shared clonotypes between healthy human individuals. Only in-frame clones appear in the TCRdb table, and some are missing; sequencing was by immunoSEQ multiplex PCR. The table includes roughly 2 million clones, 85% to 95% detected once. The sample comprised naive CD4+ T cells sorted from blood. All receptors come from a man aged 18 to 29 in good health. Both conserved end residues are part of each CDR3. Each record gives: J gene, clone size, V gene, D gene, CDR3 DNA, CDR3 protein. The D gene is left open where the match is weak. Clone size is given for some rows only: seen once, a few or many times, or a class if the clone is expanded.

J gene: TRBJ1-2; clone size: -; V gene: TRBV15; D gene: -; CDR3 DNA: TGTGCCACCAGCAGAGATCCAGGGTCTGGCTACACCTTC; CDR3 protein: CATSRDPGSGYTF
J gene: TRBJ2-1; clone size: -; V gene: TRBV7-2; D gene: TRBD2; CDR3 DNA: TGTGCCAGCAGTAGACTGCTAGCGGGAGGGAATGAGCAGTTCTTC; CDR3 protein: CASSRLLAGGNEQFF
J gene: TRBJ2-7; clone size: -; V gene: TRBV2; D gene: -; CDR3 DNA: TGTGCCAGCAGGCGTGTGGCAGGGCCCCAGGGCGAGCAGTACTTC; CDR3 protein: CASRRVAGPQGEQYF
J gene: TRBJ2-2; clone size: -; V gene: TRBV11-2; D gene: -; CDR3 DNA: TGTGCCAGCAGCTTTCCAGGAGCCGGGGAGCTGTTTTTT; CDR3 protein: CASSFPGAGELFF
J gene: TRBJ1-5; clone size: -; V gene: TRBV6-4; D gene: TRBD1; CDR3 DNA: TGTGCCAGCAGTGAGCAGGGGGGAAATCAGCCCCAGCATTTT; CDR3 protein: CASSEQGGNQPQHF
J gene: TRBJ2-7; clone size: -; V gene: TRBV6-5; D gene: -; CDR3 DNA: TGTGCCAGCAGTAGACAGCCTTACGAGCAGTACTTC; CDR3 protein: CASSRQPYEQYF
J gene: TRBJ2-3; clone size: -; V gene: TRBV5-4; D gene: TRBD2; CDR3 DNA: TGTGCCAGCAGCGGTCCAGGGACTAGCGGGAGGATCAACACAGATACGCAGTATTTT; CDR3 protein: CASSGPGTSGRINTDTQYF
J gene: TRBJ2-7; clone size: -; V gene: TRBV6-5; D gene: TRBD1; CDR3 DNA: TGTGCCAGCAGCAGGACAGGGGGCATCGAGCAGTACTTC; CDR3 protein: CASSRTGGIEQYF
J gene: TRBJ2-7; clone size: -; V gene: TRBV11-3; D gene: TRBD1; CDR3 DNA: TGTGCCAGCAGCTTACGAGGGACAGGGAACTACGAGCAGTACTTC; CDR3 protein: CASSLRGTGNYEQYF
J gene: TRBJ2-7; clone size: -; V gene: TRBV9; D gene: -; CDR3 DNA: TGTGCCAGAGGATTCGGGGAGCAGTACTTC; CDR3 protein: CARGFGEQYF
J gene: TRBJ2-6; clone size: -; V gene: TRBV4-1; D gene: -; CDR3 DNA: TGCGCCAGCAGCCAAGATCCTAACAGGGTCTTATCTGGGGCCAACGTCCTGACTTTC; CDR3 protein: CASSQDPNRVLSGANVLTF
J gene: TRBJ1-1; clone size: -; V gene: TRBV6-1; D gene: TRBD1; CDR3 DNA: TGTGCCAGCAGGGGGACAGGGCGAAACACTGAAGCTTTCTTT; CDR3 protein: CASRGTGRNTEAFF
J gene: TRBJ2-3; clone size: -; V gene: TRBV9; D gene: TRBD2; CDR3 DNA: TGTGCCAGCAGCGTGGAGGATAGCGGGAGGGCCTTGGATACGCAGTATTTT; CDR3 protein: CASSVEDSGRALDTQYF
J gene: TRBJ2-3; clone size: few; V gene: TRBV7-3; D gene: -; CDR3 DNA: TGTGCCAGCAGCGCTGCAGGGGCAGATACGCAGTATTTT; CDR3 protein: CASSAAGADTQYF
J gene: TRBJ2-7; clone size: -; V gene: TRBV4-1; D gene: -; CDR3 DNA: TGCGCCAGCAGCCTAGTTACGCTAGGGTCCATGAGCTCCTACGAGCAGTACTTC; CDR3 protein: CASSLVTLGSMSSYEQYF
J gene: TRBJ2-3; clone size: -; V gene: TRBV30; D gene: TRBD2; CDR3 DNA: TGTGCCTGGAGTCAAGACGCTAGCGGGGGGGCTAGGCAGTATTTT; CDR3 protein: CAWSQDASGGARQYF
J gene: TRBJ2-5; clone size: -; V gene: TRBV5-6; D gene: TRBD2; CDR3 DNA: TGTGCCAGCAGTCACGATAGCGGGAGGGAGGGGGAGACCCAGTACTTC; CDR3 protein: CASSHDSGREGETQYF
J gene: TRBJ1-6; clone size: -; V gene: TRBV6-6; D gene: -; CDR3 DNA: TGTGCCAGCAGTTCCAACCATTGGGCACCCCTCCACTTT; CDR3 protein: CASSSNHWAPLHF
J gene: TRBJ1-5; clone size: -; V gene: TRBV2; D gene: -; CDR3 DNA: TGTGCCAGCAGTGGTAGCAATCAGCCCCAGCATTTT; CDR3 protein: CASSGSNQPQHF
J gene: TRBJ2-6; clone size: -; V gene: TRBV5-5; D gene: TRBD1; CDR3 DNA: TGTGCCAGCAGCCTAGGACAGGGCCGCTCTGGGGCCAACGTCCTGACTTTC; CDR3 protein: CASSLGQGRSGANVLTF
J gene: TRBJ1-2; clone size: -; V gene: TRBV19; D gene: -; CDR3 DNA: TGTGCCAGTTACGAGCCGTATGGCTACACCTTC; CDR3 protein: CASYEPYGYTF
J gene: TRBJ2-1; clone size: -; V gene: TRBV2; D gene: -; CDR3 DNA: TGTGCCAGCAGTGAACGAGGGGCTAGCTCCTACAATGAGCAGTTCTTC; CDR3 protein: CASSERGASSYNEQFF
J gene: TRBJ2-5; clone size: -; V gene: TRBV5-1; D gene: TRBD1; CDR3 DNA: TGCGCCAGCAGCTTGGAGGGACAGGGGGCTTGGGAGACCCAGTACTTC; CDR3 protein: CASSLEGQGAWETQYF
J gene: TRBJ2-3; clone size: -; V gene: TRBV4-1; D gene: TRBD1; CDR3 DNA: TGCGCCAGCAGCCAAGAAGGCAGGGGGCGGACAGATACGCAGTATTTT; CDR3 protein: CASSQEGRGRTDTQYF
J gene: TRBJ1-2; clone size: once; V gene: TRBV7-2; D gene: -; CDR3 DNA: TGTGCCACTCAGGACGGTTCTTGGGACTATGGCTACACCTTC; CDR3 protein: CATQDGSWDYGYTF
J gene: TRBJ2-3; clone size: -; V gene: TRBV7-2; D gene: -; CDR3 DNA: TGTGCCAGCAGCTTAGCGTTAGATACGCAGTATTTT; CDR3 protein: CASSLALDTQYF
J gene: TRBJ1-5; clone size: -; V gene: TRBV2; D gene: -; CDR3 DNA: TGTGCCAGCAGTGGCCAGTCCAATCAGCCCCAGCATTTT; CDR3 protein: CASSGQSNQPQHF
J gene: TRBJ2-3; clone size: -; V gene: TRBV4-1; D gene: -; CDR3 DNA: TGCGCCAGCAGCCCCCGGGACGGAGGCACAGATACGCAGTATTTT; CDR3 protein: CASSPRDGGTDTQYF
J gene: TRBJ2-1; clone size: -; V gene: TRBV30; D gene: TRBD1; CDR3 DNA: TGTGCCTGGTCCACAGGGGCGAGATACAATGAGCAGTTCTTC; CDR3 protein: CAWSTGARYNEQFF
J gene: TRBJ2-5; clone size: -; V gene: TRBV30; D gene: TRBD1; CDR3 DNA: TGTGCCTGGACTGGGACAGGGCGTAGGGAGACCCAGTACTTC; CDR3 protein: CAWTGTGRRETQYF
J gene: TRBJ1-4; clone size: -; V gene: TRBV19; D gene: -; CDR3 DNA: TGTGCCAGTAGTGGACAAGGTGAAAAACTGTTTTTT; CDR3 protein: CASSGQGEKLFF
J gene: TRBJ2-5; clone size: once; V gene: TRBV5-4; D gene: TRBD2; CDR3 DNA: TGTGCCAGCAGCTTGGAGGCTAGCGGCATCCAAGAGACCCAGTACTTC; CDR3 protein: CASSLEASGIQETQYF
J gene: TRBJ2-1; clone size: -; V gene: TRBV29-1; D gene: TRBD1; CDR3 DNA: TGCAGCGTTGAAGCTCGGGACAGAAGCTACAATGAGCAGTTCTTC; CDR3 protein: CSVEARDRSYNEQFF
J gene: TRBJ1-1; clone size: -; V gene: TRBV7-9; D gene: -; CDR3 DNA: TGTGCCAGCAGCTTAGATGGGGTGAACACTGAAGCTTTCTTT; CDR3 protein: CASSLDGVNTEAFF
J gene: TRBJ1-5; clone size: -; V gene: TRBV7-9; D gene: -; CDR3 DNA: TGTGCCAGCAGCTTAGGCACGATGAATCAGCCCCAGCATTTT; CDR3 protein: CASSLGTMNQPQHF
J gene: TRBJ2-5; clone size: -; V gene: TRBV18; D gene: TRBD1; CDR3 DNA: TGTGCCAGCTCACCTAGACGACAGGGACAAGAGACCCAGTACTTC; CDR3 protein: CASSPRRQGQETQYF
J gene: TRBJ2-7; clone size: -; V gene: TRBV7-9; D gene: -; CDR3 DNA: TGTGCCAGCACCCCCGGGGCGGTTACCTACGAGCAGTACTTC; CDR3 protein: CASTPGAVTYEQYF
J gene: TRBJ2-7; clone size: -; V gene: TRBV6-1; D gene: -; CDR3 DNA: TGTGCCAGCAGCTCCGAGACCCACCTTGGCGAGCAGTACTTC; CDR3 protein: CASSSETHLGEQYF
J gene: TRBJ2-7; clone size: -; V gene: TRBV1; D gene: -; CDR3 DNA: TGCACCAGCAGCCAAGATTGGGGTGGCGAGCAGTACTTC; CDR3 protein: CTSSQDWGGEQYF
J gene: TRBJ2-1; clone size: -; V gene: TRBV11-3; D gene: -; CDR3 DNA: TGTGCCAGCAGCCGACTACTAGACTACAATGAGCAGTTCTTC; CDR3 protein: CASSRLLDYNEQFF
J gene: TRBJ2-4; clone size: -; V gene: TRBV28; D gene: -; CDR3 DNA: TGTGCCAGCGGTAACGAGGCGGGGTCAGGGGGTTTAGCCAAAAACATTCAGTACTTC; CDR3 protein: CASGNEAGSGGLAKNIQYF
J gene: TRBJ2-7; clone size: -; V gene: TRBV7-2; D gene: TRBD2; CDR3 DNA: TGTGCCAGCAGCGGCGGGAGGTTGGCCTACGAGCAGTACTTC; CDR3 protein: CASSGGRLAYEQYF
J gene: TRBJ1-5; clone size: -; V gene: TRBV19; D gene: -; CDR3 DNA: TGTGCCAGTAGTATGAAGGCAGGATATGATCAGCCCCAGCATTTT; CDR3 protein: CASSMKAGYDQPQHF
J gene: TRBJ2-1; clone size: once; V gene: TRBV4-1; D gene: -; CDR3 DNA: TGCGCCAGCAGCCAACCGGGACTCGCCGTGAATGAGCAGTTCTTC; CDR3 protein: CASSQPGLAVNEQFF
J gene: TRBJ2-7; clone size: -; V gene: TRBV30; D gene: TRBD1; CDR3 DNA: TGTGCCTGGCGTTCCCTCCGGGACAGGGCCTACGAGCAGTACTTC; CDR3 protein: CAWRSLRDRAYEQYF
J gene: TRBJ2-7; clone size: -; V gene: TRBV2; D gene: TRBD1; CDR3 DNA: TGTGCCAGCGTTTCCGGGACAGGGGGGTCCGAGCAGTACTTC; CDR3 protein: CASVSGTGGSEQYF